This TCR beta chain stems from a study of T-cell reconstitution after alpha-beta-depleted transplantation in children. Preparation of the TCRbeta library was carried out with unique molecular identifiers. MiXCR was run by TCRdb on the PCR reads, yielding one entry per CDR3 protein. Among a few hundred thousand distinct CDR3 sequences, 9.7% were seen once, and the ten largest hold around 5.1%. The ends lost 1 base at V and 4 bases at J; junction bases unmatched: 6. This CDR3 spans 16 amino acids. Per the germline V gene, CDR1 is SGHVS and CDR2 is FNYEAQ. This clonotype was observed a handful of times. This chain links TRBV7-6 with TRBJ2-2, with 7 bases identical to TRBD1. Material: PBMCs from the stem cell graft donor, obtained from the stem cell graft. The receptor's source is a human donor who donated a stem cell graft to a child with SCID. The CDR3 is CASSLDRGRITGELFF. CDR3 bases: TGTGCCAGCAGCTTAGATAGGGGGCGAATCACCGGGGAGCTGTTTTTT.